This is a list of T cell receptor beta chains from one sample in a study of OX40 agonist ivuxolimab in advanced cancers. Profiled with immunoSEQ multiplex PCR; TCRdb holds only in-frame clones, not every one. Of approximately 96,000 clones in the sample, around 91% were seen once. The sample here was CD4+ or CD8+ T cells sorted from blood, taken in a trial of the OX40 agonist ivuxolimab. Receptors originate from an adult with an advanced solid tumor such as melanoma, head and neck, liver or kidney cancer. The CDR3 runs from the conserved cysteine through the conserved F or W. The order of the fields is clone size, J gene, V gene, D gene, CDR3 DNA, CDR3 protein. A D gene is named only where the DNA matches it firmly. Size tells how often a clone was seen (once, few, many) or the class of an expanded clone, and some rows leave it out.

clone_size: .
j_call: TRBJ2-2
v_call: TRBV6-5
d_call: .
cdr3_nt: TGTGCCAGCGTGGGCCAACAAGGCACCGGGGAGCTGTTTTTT
cdr3_aa: CASVGQQGTGELFF

clone_size: .
j_call: TRBJ1-4
v_call: TRBV29-1
d_call: .
cdr3_nt: TGCAGCGTTGAGGACAGTAATGAAAAACTGTTTTTT
cdr3_aa: CSVEDSNEKLFF

clone_size: .
j_call: TRBJ2-1
v_call: TRBV5-1
d_call: TRBD2
cdr3_nt: TGCGCCAGCAGCTCTAGCGGGAGGTTCGGGTATGAGCAGTTCTTC
cdr3_aa: CASSSSGRFGYEQFF

clone_size: .
j_call: TRBJ1-1
v_call: TRBV5-1
d_call: TRBD1
cdr3_nt: TGCGCCAGCAGTGTGACAGGGTTGAACACTGAAGCTTTCTTT
cdr3_aa: CASSVTGLNTEAFF

clone_size: .
j_call: TRBJ1-5
v_call: TRBV7-8
d_call: .
cdr3_nt: TGTGCCAGCAGCTTAGCGCAGGGGCACGGCAATCAGCCCCAGCATTTT
cdr3_aa: CASSLAQGHGNQPQHF

clone_size: .
j_call: TRBJ2-7
v_call: TRBV5-8
d_call: TRBD2
cdr3_nt: TGTGCCAGCAGCTTGATGTGGGGACTAGCGGGATCCTACGAGCAGTACTTC
cdr3_aa: CASSLMWGLAGSYEQYF

clone_size: few
j_call: TRBJ2-7
v_call: TRBV7-9
d_call: .
cdr3_nt: TGTGCCAGCAGCCCCGGGCCCTACTACGAGCAGTACTTC
cdr3_aa: CASSPGPYYEQYF

clone_size: .
j_call: TRBJ1-4
v_call: TRBV10-3
d_call: .
cdr3_nt: TGTGCCATCAGTGATGGCCCTAATGAAAAACTGTTTTTT
cdr3_aa: CAISDGPNEKLFF

clone_size: few
j_call: TRBJ1-2
v_call: TRBV5-4
d_call: TRBD1
cdr3_nt: TGTGCCAGCAGAGCTTGGTCCACCAGGGGGCGACCTTCGGAAAACTATGGCTACACCTTC
cdr3_aa: CASRAWSTRGRPSENYGYTF

clone_size: .
j_call: TRBJ1-1
v_call: TRBV7-9
d_call: TRBD1
cdr3_nt: TGTGCCAGCAGCACTTACAGGGGGCGCGGGAACACTGAAGCTTTCTTT
cdr3_aa: CASSTYRGRGNTEAFF

clone_size: .
j_call: TRBJ2-1
v_call: TRBV6-6
d_call: .
cdr3_nt: TGTGCCAGCAGCCGTGGACACACAGGGAGCAATGAGCAGTTCTTC
cdr3_aa: CASSRGHTGSNEQFF

clone_size: .
j_call: TRBJ2-1
v_call: TRBV11-3
d_call: .
cdr3_nt: TGTGCCAGCAGCTCCGGTCCCTACAATGAGCAGTTCTTC
cdr3_aa: CASSSGPYNEQFF

clone_size: .
j_call: TRBJ1-1
v_call: TRBV11-2
d_call: TRBD1
cdr3_nt: TGTGCCAGCAGCGACAGGGGGTTTGATCGGGGCACTGAAGCTTTCTTT
cdr3_aa: CASSDRGFDRGTEAFF

clone_size: .
j_call: TRBJ2-7
v_call: TRBV18
d_call: TRBD1
cdr3_nt: TGTGCCAGCTCAGTTGACAGGGTGACGTCCTACGAGCAGTACTTC
cdr3_aa: CASSVDRVTSYEQYF

clone_size: .
j_call: TRBJ2-7
v_call: TRBV6-1
d_call: TRBD1
cdr3_nt: TGTGCCAGCAGTGGCCGGGACAGACTACCCCAAGAGCAGTACTTC
cdr3_aa: CASSGRDRLPQEQYF

clone_size: .
j_call: TRBJ2-3
v_call: TRBV18
d_call: TRBD1
cdr3_nt: TGTGCCAGCTCTCAGGACAGGGGCACAGATACGCAGTATTTT
cdr3_aa: CASSQDRGTDTQYF

clone_size: .
j_call: TRBJ2-3
v_call: TRBV5-4
d_call: TRBD2
cdr3_nt: TGTGCCAGCAGCTTGGCGGGAGCGGGAGCCACAGATACGCAGTATTTT
cdr3_aa: CASSLAGAGATDTQYF

clone_size: .
j_call: TRBJ2-4
v_call: TRBV19
d_call: TRBD1
cdr3_nt: TGTGCCAGTAGTATCTCAGGGGGCTTGGACATTCAGTACTTC
cdr3_aa: CASSISGGLDIQYF